This T cell receptor (beta chain) is drawn from a study of human T cells and chemical hapten exposure. The sample holds many counts of this clonotype. Its antigen is unknown. Time point: patch test 1, 2 weeks after DPC sensitization. The sample's treatment: therapeutic diphenylcyclopropenone sensitization with weekly scalp DPC. It was unfractionated whole blood from which total RNA was extracted. TCRdb itself ran the RACE reads through MiXCR, one entry per CDR3 protein. This table holds 40,000 to 50,000 distinct CDR3 sequences, 3% to 4.5% found once. Study-wide results and limits: Significantly more large CDR3 similarity clusters arose among expanded TCRs than among controls.

The CDR3 is 17 amino acids. V was pared by 3 bases and J by 9 bases, with 15 bases of the junction left unmatched. The germline gives CDR1 MNHEY, CDR2 SMNVEV (reference sequence). This receptor was obtained from a man aged 45-65 years with alopecia areata. Some clones in this sample may be carry-over from other donors' samples. V gene TRBV27 combines with J gene TRBJ2-1, with TRBD2 identical over 9 bases. The source material was whole blood, sampled in connection with sensitization to the hapten diphenylcyclopropenone (DPC). The CDR3 DNA is TGTGCCAGCAGTTTCCTCCCACTTAGCGGGAGATCCGGTGAGCAGTTCTTC. Its protein is CASSFLPLSGRSGEQFF.